Listed below are T cell receptor beta chains from one sample, sequenced in a study of graft-versus-host responses after intestinal transplantation. No cognate antigen is known for these TCRs. TCRdb's table, derived via immunoSEQ multiplex PCR, lists solely in-frame clones and lacks some. Altogether tens of thousands of clones are present, around 91% being singletons, with the ten largest covering approximately 0.1%. The sample in question was unstimulated CD4+ T cells sorted from spleen or lymph node cells, obtained before intestinal transplant. The receptors stem from a human donor who received an intestinal transplant. Both conserved end residues are part of each CDR3. The order of the fields is D gene, V gene, J gene, clone size, CDR3 protein, CDR3 DNA. The D gene is left open where the match is weak. Some rows mark clone size as missing; the rest say once, few, many or name a class of expanded clone.

D: TRBD1; V: TRBV7-2; J: TRBJ1-2; size: -; CDR3: CASSLVGQGVYGYTF; DNA: TGTGCCAGCAGCTTAGTAGGACAGGGTGTCTATGGCTACACCTTC
D: TRBD2; V: TRBV5-1; J: TRBJ2-2; size: once; CDR3: CASRTSGGNTGELFF; DNA: TGCGCCAGCAGGACTAGCGGGGGGAACACCGGGGAGCTGTTTTTT
D: TRBD1; V: TRBV29-1; J: TRBJ2-2; size: -; CDR3: CSVGQGATGELFF; DNA: TGCAGCGTTGGACAGGGGGCCACCGGGGAGCTGTTTTTT
D: -; V: TRBV18; J: TRBJ2-7; size: -; CDR3: CASSPLESFNEQYF; DNA: TGTGCCAGCTCACCATTGGAGTCTTTCAACGAGCAGTACTTC
D: -; V: TRBV7-2; J: TRBJ2-7; size: -; CDR3: CASSLGPHSYEQYF; DNA: TGTGCCAGCAGCTTGGGGCCCCACTCCTACGAGCAGTACTTC
D: TRBD1; V: TRBV30; J: TRBJ1-1; size: -; CDR3: CACTGASDTEAFF; DNA: TGTGCCTGTACAGGGGCGTCTGACACTGAAGCTTTCTTT
D: -; V: TRBV4-3; J: TRBJ1-1; size: once; CDR3: CASSQEIQGTEAFF; DNA: TGCGCCAGCAGCCAAGAAATCCAGGGGACTGAAGCTTTCTTT
D: -; V: TRBV27; J: TRBJ2-3; size: -; CDR3: CASSFDRRTSTDTQYF; DNA: TGTGCCAGCAGTTTTGACAGGCGCACTAGCACAGATACGCAGTATTTT
D: TRBD2; V: TRBV9; J: TRBJ2-1; size: -; CDR3: CASSATGTSMAYNEQFF; DNA: TGTGCCAGCAGCGCTACCGGGACTAGTATGGCTTACAATGAGCAGTTCTTC
D: -; V: TRBV4-3; J: TRBJ1-2; size: -; CDR3: CASSQEPGRNYGYTF; DNA: TGCGCCAGCAGCCAAGAACCGGGTAGGAACTATGGCTACACCTTC
D: -; V: TRBV7-2; J: TRBJ2-7; size: -; CDR3: CASSLAPPRDSTYEQYF; DNA: TGTGCCAGCAGCTTAGCTCCGCCCCGGGACTCCACCTACGAGCAGTACTTC
D: TRBD1; V: TRBV5-6; J: TRBJ1-2; size: -; CDR3: CASSATGGYGYTF; DNA: TGTGCCAGCAGCGCGACAGGGGGCTATGGCTACACCTTC
D: -; V: TRBV4-1; J: TRBJ1-5; size: -; CDR3: CASSQGFLRGGAVYQPQHF; DNA: TGCGCCAGCAGCCAAGGATTTTTAAGAGGAGGGGCGGTCTATCAGCCCCAGCATTTT
D: -; V: TRBV6-5; J: TRBJ2-4; size: -; CDR3: CAGTLRIQYF; DNA: TGTGCCGGTACTTTACGAATTCAGTACTTC
D: TRBD1; V: TRBV5-6; J: TRBJ1-2; size: -; CDR3: CASSFLDREYGYTF; DNA: TGTGCCAGCAGCTTTTTGGACAGGGAATATGGCTACACCTTC
D: TRBD2; V: TRBV9; J: TRBJ2-1; size: -; CDR3: CASSVATGTAGGDNEQFF; DNA: TGTGCCAGCAGCGTAGCTACTGGGACCGCGGGGGGGGACAATGAGCAGTTCTTC
D: -; V: TRBV5-8; J: TRBJ2-7; size: -; CDR3: CASSLGRGLTDEQYF; DNA: TGTGCCAGCAGCTTGGGGAGGGGATTGACAGACGAGCAGTACTTC
D: TRBD1; V: TRBV9; J: TRBJ2-1; size: -; CDR3: CASSLRTGGDEQFF; DNA: TGTGCCAGCAGCCTTCGGACAGGGGGCGATGAGCAGTTCTTC
D: TRBD1; V: TRBV7-9; J: TRBJ2-7; size: -; CDR3: CASSFRDRSSYEQYF; DNA: TGTGCCAGCAGCTTCCGGGACAGGAGCTCCTACGAGCAGTACTTC
D: -; V: TRBV4-3; J: TRBJ2-2; size: -; CDR3: CASSQGPNGELFF; DNA: TGCGCCAGCAGCCAAGGTCCTAACGGGGAGCTGTTTTTT
D: -; V: TRBV4-3; J: TRBJ2-3; size: -; CDR3: CASSQAGIPGTQYF; DNA: TGCGCCAGCAGCCAAGCAGGGATCCCGGGTACGCAGTATTTT
D: -; V: TRBV7-6; J: TRBJ2-3; size: -; CDR3: CASSLRSPGITDTQYF; DNA: TGTGCCAGCAGCTTAAGGTCGCCGGGGATCACAGATACGCAGTATTTT
D: -; V: TRBV9; J: TRBJ2-4; size: -; CDR3: CASRRQDWAKNIQYF; DNA: TGTGCCAGCAGACGACAGGATTGGGCCAAAAACATTCAGTACTTC
D: -; V: TRBV18; J: TRBJ1-3; size: -; CDR3: CASSQDRLSGNTIYF; DNA: TGTGCCAGCTCCCAAGACAGACTCTCTGGAAACACCATATATTTT
D: -; V: TRBV4-3; J: TRBJ1-1; size: -; CDR3: CASSQGQSEAFF; DNA: TGCGCCAGCAGCCAAGGACAGTCTGAAGCTTTCTTT
D: TRBD2; V: TRBV7-2; J: TRBJ2-4; size: -; CDR3: CASSLGGGPNIQYF; DNA: TGTGCCAGCAGCTTAGGCGGGGGTCCAAACATTCAGTACTTC
D: TRBD1; V: TRBV7-2; J: TRBJ1-4; size: -; CDR3: CASSPTGGLNEKLFF; DNA: TGTGCCAGCAGCCCTACAGGGGGACTTAATGAAAAACTGTTTTTT
D: -; V: TRBV9; J: TRBJ1-6; size: -; CDR3: CASSPRDLYNSPLHF; DNA: TGTGCCAGCAGCCCCAGGGATCTTTATAATTCACCCCTCCACTTT
D: TRBD1; V: TRBV5-1; J: TRBJ1-1; size: -; CDR3: CASSLGGGQGLTEAFF; DNA: TGCGCCAGCAGCTTGGGAGGCGGACAGGGTCTCACTGAAGCTTTCTTT
D: TRBD1; V: TRBV6-5; J: TRBJ1-2; size: -; CDR3: CASSQGVNYGYTF; DNA: TGTGCCAGCAGTCAGGGGGTTAACTATGGCTACACCTTC
D: -; V: TRBV6-5; J: TRBJ1-5; size: -; CDR3: CASRRLTATNQPQHF; DNA: TGTGCCAGCAGGCGCCTGACAGCTACCAATCAGCCCCAGCATTTT
D: -; V: TRBV2; J: TRBJ1-5; size: -; CDR3: CASSESRNQPQHF; DNA: TGTGCCAGCAGTGAATCCCGGAATCAGCCCCAGCATTTT
D: TRBD1; V: TRBV2; J: TRBJ2-4; size: -; CDR3: CASNRGFGHIQYF; DNA: TGTGCCAGCAACAGGGGGTTTGGTCACATTCAGTACTTC
D: TRBD2; V: TRBV7-2; J: TRBJ2-1; size: once; CDR3: CASSPRTSGENEQFF; DNA: TGTGCCAGCAGCCCCCGGACTAGCGGGGAGAATGAGCAGTTCTTC
D: TRBD2; V: TRBV11-2; J: TRBJ2-3; size: -; CDR3: CASSLEWGTGTIITDTQYF; DNA: TGTGCCAGCAGCTTAGAATGGGGGACCGGGACTATTATCACAGATACGCAGTATTTT
D: -; V: TRBV27; J: TRBJ2-7; size: -; CDR3: CASSPDIHEQYF; DNA: TGTGCCAGCAGTCCCGACATCCACGAGCAGTACTTC
D: TRBD1; V: TRBV18; J: TRBJ1-6; size: -; CDR3: CASSPGTGGNSPLHF; DNA: TGTGCCAGCTCACCGGGGACAGGAGGGAATTCACCCCTCCACTTT
D: TRBD1; V: TRBV9; J: TRBJ1-4; size: -; CDR3: CASSPRTGANEKLFF; DNA: TGTGCCAGCAGCCCCAGGACAGGGGCTAATGAAAAACTGTTTTTT
D: TRBD1; V: TRBV19; J: TRBJ1-3; size: once; CDR3: CATRVQGKGNTIYF; DNA: TGTGCCACCCGCGTACAGGGGAAAGGAAACACCATATATTTT
D: TRBD1; V: TRBV11-3; J: TRBJ2-7; size: once; CDR3: CASSSRTGNYEQYF; DNA: TGTGCCAGCAGCTCACGGACAGGGAACTACGAGCAGTACTTC